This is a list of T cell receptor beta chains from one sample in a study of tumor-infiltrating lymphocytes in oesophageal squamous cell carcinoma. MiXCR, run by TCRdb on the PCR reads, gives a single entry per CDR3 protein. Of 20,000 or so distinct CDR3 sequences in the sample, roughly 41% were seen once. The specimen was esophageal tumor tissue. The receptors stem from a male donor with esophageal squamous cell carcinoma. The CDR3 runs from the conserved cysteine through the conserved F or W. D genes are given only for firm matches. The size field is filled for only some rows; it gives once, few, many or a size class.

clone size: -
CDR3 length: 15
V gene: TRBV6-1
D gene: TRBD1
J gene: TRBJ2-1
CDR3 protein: CASSPGQGVYNEQFF
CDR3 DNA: TGCGCCAGCAGCCCGGGACAGGGGGTCTACAATGAGCAGTTCTTC

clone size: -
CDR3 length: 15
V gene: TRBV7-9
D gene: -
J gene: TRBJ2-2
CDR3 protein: CASSLGNSGAGELFF
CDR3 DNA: TGTGCCAGCAGCTTAGGAAATAGCGGTGCCGGGGAGCTGTTTTTT

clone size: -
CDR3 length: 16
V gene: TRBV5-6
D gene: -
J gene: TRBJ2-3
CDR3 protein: CASSLSPHTHTDTQYF
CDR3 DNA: TGTGCCAGCAGCTTGTCCCCACACACACACACAGATACGCAGTATTTT

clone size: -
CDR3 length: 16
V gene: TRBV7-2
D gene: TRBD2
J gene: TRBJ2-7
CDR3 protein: CASSLDASDRGSEQYF
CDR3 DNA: TGTGCCAGCAGCTTAGACGCCTCGGATCGCGGGAGCGAGCAGTACTTC

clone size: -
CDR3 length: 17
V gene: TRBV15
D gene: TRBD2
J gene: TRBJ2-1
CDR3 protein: CATSRVGLAEDYNEQFF
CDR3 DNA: TGTGCCACCAGCAGAGTCGGCCTAGCGGAAGACTACAATGAGCAGTTCTTC

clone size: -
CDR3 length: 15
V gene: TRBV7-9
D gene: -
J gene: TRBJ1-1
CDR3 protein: CASRDPGQMNTEAFF
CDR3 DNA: TGTGCCAGCAGGGACCCGGGACAAATGAACACTGAAGCTTTCTTT

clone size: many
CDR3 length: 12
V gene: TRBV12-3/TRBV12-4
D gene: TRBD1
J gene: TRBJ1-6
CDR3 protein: CASRQGDSPLHF
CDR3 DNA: TGTGCCAGCCGACAGGGCGATTCACCCCTCCACTTT

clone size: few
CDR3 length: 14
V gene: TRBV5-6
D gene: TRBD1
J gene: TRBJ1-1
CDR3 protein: CASSLGQGATEAFF
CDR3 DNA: TGTGCCAGCAGCTTGGGACAGGGGGCCACTGAAGCTTTCTTT

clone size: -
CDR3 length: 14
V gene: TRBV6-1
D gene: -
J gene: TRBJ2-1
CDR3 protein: CASSPTGSYNEQFF
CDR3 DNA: TGTGCCAGCAGCCCCACTGGCTCCTACAATGAGCAGTTCTTC

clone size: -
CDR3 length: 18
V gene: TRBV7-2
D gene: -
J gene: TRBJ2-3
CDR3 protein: CASSPQLIWGELADTQYF
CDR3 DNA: TGTGCCAGCAGCCCTCAGCTGATCTGGGGGGAGCTGGCAGATACGCAGTATTTT

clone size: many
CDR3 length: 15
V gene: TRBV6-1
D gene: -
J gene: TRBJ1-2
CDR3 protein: CASSRVLQGNYGYTF
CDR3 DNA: TGTGCCAGCAGTAGAGTCCTACAGGGTAACTATGGCTACACCTTC

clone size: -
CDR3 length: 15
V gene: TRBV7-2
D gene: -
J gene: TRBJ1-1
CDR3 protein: CASSLVGWMNTEAFF
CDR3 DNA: TGTGCCAGCAGCTTAGTCGGGTGGATGAACACTGAAGCTTTCTTT

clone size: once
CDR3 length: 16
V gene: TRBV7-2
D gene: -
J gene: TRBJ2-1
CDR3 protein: CASSLRGGERWNEQFF
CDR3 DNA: TGTGCCAGCAGCTTAAGGGGGGGGGAGCGGTGGAATGAGCAGTTCTTC

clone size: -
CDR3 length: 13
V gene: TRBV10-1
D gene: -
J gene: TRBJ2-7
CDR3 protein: CASSESAINEQYF
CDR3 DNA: TGCGCCAGCAGTGAGTCCGCTATCAATGAGCAGTACTTC

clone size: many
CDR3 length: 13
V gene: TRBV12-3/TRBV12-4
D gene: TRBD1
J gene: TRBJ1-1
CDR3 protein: CASSRQGKTEAFF
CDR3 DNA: TGTGCCAGCAGCCGACAGGGGAAAACTGAAGCTTTCTTT

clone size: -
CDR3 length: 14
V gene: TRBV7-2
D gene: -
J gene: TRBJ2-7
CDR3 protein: CASSRYRSSYEQYF
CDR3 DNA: TGTGCCAGCAGCCGCTACAGGAGCTCCTACGAGCAGTACTTC

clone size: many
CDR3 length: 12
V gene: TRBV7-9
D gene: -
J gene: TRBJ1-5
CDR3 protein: CASSPVGQPQHF
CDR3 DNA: TGTGCCAGCAGCCCCGTAGGTCAGCCCCAGCATTTT

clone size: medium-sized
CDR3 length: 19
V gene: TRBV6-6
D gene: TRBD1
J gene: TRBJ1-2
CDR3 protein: CASSSSTGGTYHPNYGYTF
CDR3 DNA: TGTGCCAGCAGTTCCTCGACAGGGGGCACGTACCACCCTAACTATGGCTACACCTTC

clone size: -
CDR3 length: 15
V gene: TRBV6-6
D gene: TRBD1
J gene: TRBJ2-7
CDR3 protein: CASRYTGVPTYEQYF
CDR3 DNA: TGTGCCAGCAGGTATACAGGGGTCCCGACCTACGAGCAGTACTTC

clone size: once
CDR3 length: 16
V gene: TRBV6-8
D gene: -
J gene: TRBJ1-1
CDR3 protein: CASSRGSGGENTEAFF
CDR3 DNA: TGTGCCAGCAGTAGGGGGAGTGGAGGGGAGAACACTGAAGCTTTCTTT

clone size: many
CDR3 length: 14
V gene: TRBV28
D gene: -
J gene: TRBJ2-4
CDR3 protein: CASSLTSASGELYF
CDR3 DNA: TGTGCCAGCAGTCTGACTAGTGCCTCCGGGGAGCTGTACTTC

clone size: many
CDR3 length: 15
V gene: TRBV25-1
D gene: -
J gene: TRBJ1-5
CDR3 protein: CASSEGGGHNQPQHF
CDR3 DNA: TGTGCCAGCAGTGAAGGGGGCGGTCACAATCAGCCCCAGCATTTT